What follows are 20 T cell receptor beta chains derived from one specimen sequenced in a study of human T cells and chemical hapten exposure (dated by TCRdb to the early 2020s). The time point label for this specimen denotes: patch test 1, 2 weeks after DPC sensitization. Taken with the paper, the label for treatment or condition translates to: therapeutic diphenylcyclopropenone sensitization with weekly scalp DPC. The library relied on RACE. Instrument on record: NextSeq 500. In-frame beta chains were kept once TCRdb had trimmed the public reads at Q25 with fastp and called clones with MiXCR. Rows with a matching CDR3 protein are joined into one entry that keeps the most common DNA and genes. In this sample the table shows about 340,000 distinct CDR3 sequences, around 7% of which occur a single time. Approximately 8% of the sample belongs to the ten largest clones. The material was whole blood, obtained in connection with sensitization to the hapten diphenylcyclopropenone (DPC). The source is a woman under 30 with alopecia areata. Some clones in this sample may be carry-over from other donors' samples.

The chain carries TRBV11-2 and TRBJ1-1; no clear D. V was shortened by 1 base and J by 3 bases, with 12 bases between the two germline ends. Germline-derived CDR1 and CDR2 are SGHAT and FQNNGV. The CDR3 has 15 residues. The DNA of the CDR3 is TGTGCCAGCAGCTTAGGGCTTGAGGTGTACACTGAAGCTTTCTTT. It codes for CASSLGLEVYTEAFF.

Many counts were recorded for this clonotype. This chain uses TRBV20-1 with TRBJ2-3, with TRBD1 as a possible D gene (5 bases). The CDR3 contains 11 residues. The germline V gene has CDR1 DFQATT and CDR2 SNEGSKA (reference sequence). CDR3: CSRVSTDTQYF. The CDR3 DNA reads TGCAGCAGGGTTAGCACAGATACGCAGTATTTT.

This clonotype has a count of ten or more. The CDR3 loop is CASSAGTADYNEQFF. The CDR3 DNA sequence: TGTGCCAGCAGTGCGGGGACGGCCGACTACAATGAGCAGTTCTTC. The chain uses TRBV6-5 and TRBJ2-1; tentatively, D is TRBD2 (6 bases). This CDR3 is 15 amino acids long. The V gene's germline CDR1 is MNHEY and CDR2 SVGAGI. Deletions cut 5 bases from V and 3 bases from J, with 14 bases between.

The chain recombines TRBV20-1 with TRBJ1-5; D unresolved. The CDR3 runs to 14 residues. V lost 0 bases, J lost 2 bases, and 8 bases lay in between. Germline values: CDR1 DFQATT, CDR2 SNEGSKA (reference sequence). CDR3 region: CSAREGPGNQPQHF. DNA of the CDR3: TGCAGTGCTAGAGAAGGCCCGGGCAATCAGCCCCAGCATTTT.

The V and J genes are TRBV7-2 and TRBJ1-1, with D unclear. Germline CDR1 reads SGHTA; CDR2 reads FQGNSA. This CDR3 is built from 13 residues. Trimming shortened V by 5 bases and J by 4 bases, and 11 bases separated the two germline ends. The CDR3 is CASSADLGTEAFF. CDR3 sequence (DNA): TGTGCCAGCAGCGCAGATTTGGGCACTGAAGCTTTCTTT.

The chain is built from TRBV20-1 and TRBJ1-5; no firm D call. The V end was cut by 3 bases, the J end by 2 bases, with 5 bases between. The germline gives CDR1 DFQATT, CDR2 SNEGSKA (reference sequence). The CDR3 is made up of 12 amino acids. CDR3 in amino acids: CSASQGNQPQHF. The CDR3 region has the DNA TGCAGTGCTAGCCAGGGCAATCAGCCCCAGCATTTT.

This clonotype was counted a few times. The chain combines TRBV7-9 with TRBJ2-7; D may match TRBD1 or TRBD2 (5 bases each). The CDR3 extends over 14 amino acids. CDR1 SEHNR and CDR2 FQNEAQ come from the germline V gene (reference sequence). V dropped 0 bases and J dropped 3 bases, with 9 bases sitting between them. CDR3: CASSLAGTDYEQYF. Here the CDR3 DNA reads TGTGCCAGCAGCTTAGCGGGGACGGACTACGAGCAGTACTTC.

The V gene is TRBV12-3 or TRBV12-4, the J gene TRBJ1-6, with 7 nucleotides matching TRBD1. V shed 6 bases, J shed 4 bases, and the junction held 12 bases outside the gene matches. The CDR3 contains 17 residues. CDR3 DNA: TGTGCCAGCAGCACGCGGGGCAGGGGGGTATATAATTCACCCCTCCACTTT. Encoded protein: CASSTRGRGVYNSPLHF.

On this clonotype: A junction end diverges from the germline sequence, so it may reflect a read error. CDR3: CASSLYTGEFIF. In nucleotides, the CDR3 is TGTGCCAGCAGTTTGTACACAGGAGAATTCATCTTC. The rearrangement joins TRBV27 to TRBJ1-2, with D maybe TRBD1 (5 bases). The germline CDR1 and CDR2 sequences are MNHEY and SMNVEV (reference sequence). The CDR3 spans 12 residues.

The table lists this clonotype with many counts. The chain joins TRBV7-3 to TRBJ2-1, with TRBD2 identical over 7 bases. With 6 bases clipped from V and 8 bases from J, the junction kept 10 bases outside the gene matches. This CDR3 has 14 residues. The germline CDR1 and CDR2 sequences are SGHTA and FQGTGA. Here the CDR3 reads CASSLLGGWDEQFF. The CDR3 bases are TGTGCCAGCAGTCTCTTGGGAGGGTGGGATGAGCAGTTCTTC.

The V and J genes are TRBV5-4 and TRBJ2-5; D is unclear. This CDR3 has 16 amino acids. V was shortened by 0 bases and J by 0 bases, with 12 bases between the two germline ends. Germline lookup yields CDR1 SGHNT and CDR2 YYREEE (reference sequence). CDR3 residues: CASSLEADGHQETQYF. CDR3 bases: TGTGCCAGCAGCTTGGAGGCAGACGGGCACCAAGAGACCCAGTACTTC.

The J gene is TRBJ2-1, the V gene TRBV20-1; 13 bases are a match to TRBD2. Trimming removed 3 bases from V and 7 bases from J; junction bases left unmatched: 6. Germline values: CDR1 DFQATT, CDR2 SNEGSKA (reference sequence). This CDR3 has 15 residues. The CDR3 reads CSARETSGGRNEQFF. Here the CDR3 DNA reads TGCAGTGCTAGGGAGACTAGCGGGGGGCGAAATGAGCAGTTCTTC.

This clonotype was seen a few times. The CDR3 protein is CSARVGQLPRHVLTF. The CDR3 region has the DNA TGCAGTGCTAGAGTTGGACAGCTCCCGAGGCACGTCCTGACTTTC. V gene TRBV20-1 combines with J gene TRBJ2-6; D is possibly TRBD1 (6 bases). From germline, CDR1 is DFQATT and CDR2 SNEGSKA (reference sequence). V shed 1 base and J shed 11 bases, with 18 bases lying between them. CDR3 length: 15 residues.

Ten or more counts support this clonotype. The gene calls are TRBV29-1 and TRBJ2-1; unclear D gene. Germline CDR1 SQVTM, CDR2 ANQGSEA. The V end lost 0 bases, the J end lost 5 bases, and 14 bases lay between the germline ends. The CDR3 covers 15 residues. CDR3 sequence: CSVEEFTGVNNEQFF. Here the CDR3 DNA reads TGCAGCGTTGAAGAATTTACGGGCGTAAACAATGAGCAGTTCTTC.

This clonotype has at least ten counts. The gene calls are TRBV20-1 and TRBJ2-7, with 7 bases identical to TRBD1. Germline CDR1 and CDR2: DFQATT and SNEGSKA (reference sequence). V shed 6 bases, J shed 3 bases, and the junction held 2 bases outside the gene matches. The CDR3 covers 11 residues. The DNA of the CDR3 is TGCAGTGCCGGGACAGTCTACGAGCAGTACTTC. Amino acid sequence: CSAGTVYEQYF.

The chain links TRBV10-3 to TRBJ2-7, with 9 bases fitting TRBD1. V lost 8 bases, J lost 3 bases, and 8 bases stayed unmatched. CDR1 and CDR2 (germline): ENHRY, SYGVKD. CDR3 length equals 14 residues. The CDR3 loop is CAILPTGGRYEQYF. In DNA form, the CDR3 reads TGTGCCATCCTGCCGACAGGGGGTCGCTACGAGCAGTACTTC.

The chain carries TRBV4-2 and TRBJ2-3, with 12 nucleotides matching TRBD2. V lost 4 bases, J lost 7 bases, and 15 bases stayed unmatched. The CDR3 covers 18 residues. The germline V gene has CDR1 LGHNA and CDR2 YNFKEQ. The CDR3 DNA reads as TGTGCCAGCAGCCCCATAGCTCCCGCTAGCGGGGGGGCGAATACGCAGTATTTT. This sequence encodes CASSPIAPASGGANTQYF.

This chain uses TRBV20-1 with TRBJ1-5, with D unclear. The V end lost 6 bases, the J end lost 3 bases, and 12 bases lay between the germline ends. The CDR3 extends over 13 amino acids. Germline V gene lookup returns CDR1 DFQATT and CDR2 SNEGSKA (reference sequence). The CDR3 protein is CSAPGELNQPQHF. The CDR3 region has the DNA TGCAGTGCCCCTGGGGAGCTCAATCAGCCCCAGCATTTT.

V and J are TRBV6-2 or TRBV6-3 and TRBJ2-5, with 9 nucleotides matching TRBD2. CDR1 is MNHEY, CDR2 SVGEGT, per germline. The length of the CDR3 is 16 residues. V trimming: 9 bases; J trimming: 4 bases; junction bases outside the gene matches: 15. As DNA, the CDR3 is TGTGCCAGTTCGACCTACGGGGGACTAGCCTCAGAGACCCAGTACTTC. Its translation: CASSTYGGLASETQYF.

This chain joins TRBV6-1 and TRBJ1-1; TRBD1 might be the D (5 bases). The length of the CDR3 is 18 residues. Trimming removed 3 bases at V and 3 bases at J, with 23 bases between. Germline V gene sequence: CDR1 MNHNS, CDR2 SASEGT. The CDR3 loop reads CASSETPFDGGDYTEAFF. In DNA, the CDR3 is TGTGCCAGCAGTGAGACCCCCTTCGACGGAGGGGATTACACTGAAGCTTTCTTT.